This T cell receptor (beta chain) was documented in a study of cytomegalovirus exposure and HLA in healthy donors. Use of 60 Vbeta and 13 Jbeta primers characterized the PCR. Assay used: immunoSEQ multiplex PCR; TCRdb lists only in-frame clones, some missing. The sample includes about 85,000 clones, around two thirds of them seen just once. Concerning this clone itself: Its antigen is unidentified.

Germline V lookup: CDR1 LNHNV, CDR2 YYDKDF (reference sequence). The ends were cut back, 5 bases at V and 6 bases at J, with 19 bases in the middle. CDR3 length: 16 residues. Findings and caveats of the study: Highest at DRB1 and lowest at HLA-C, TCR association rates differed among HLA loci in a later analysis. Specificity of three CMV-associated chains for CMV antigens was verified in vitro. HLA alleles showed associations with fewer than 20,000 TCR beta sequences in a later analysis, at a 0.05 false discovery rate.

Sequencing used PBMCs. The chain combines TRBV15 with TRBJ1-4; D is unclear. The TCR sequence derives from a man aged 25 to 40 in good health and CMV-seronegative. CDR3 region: CATSQIVWTRDEKLFF. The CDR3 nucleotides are TGTGCCACCAGCCAGATCGTCTGGACGAGGGATGAAAAACTGTTTTTT.